This TCR beta chain derives from a study of blood T cell repertoires in COVID-19. On the study more broadly: Sites in the United States, Italy and Spain provided acute and convalescent COVID-19 samples. Sources were T cells, B-cell-depleted T cells, or PBMCs; the material itself was cDNA or gDNA.

Original processing methods: Amplified reference gene primers provided the basis for estimating nucleated cell counts. Profiling relied on immunoSEQ multiplex PCR, and the TCRdb table lists in-frame clones only, not all of them. The V and J calls and clone size are taken from that table; D and trimming were inferred from the DNA. Of 95,000 to 150,000 clones listed, around 88% are singletons. V shed 4 bases and J 2 bases; nucleotides not matched to a gene: 4. CDR3 length: 14 amino acids. Germline V lookup: CDR1 WSHSY, CDR2 SAAADI. The chain couples TRBV10-2 to TRBJ2-5; 7 bases match TRBD2. The clonotype originates from a woman between 45 and 65 years old with active or convalescent COVID-19. The sample was peripheral blood. CDR3 in DNA: TGCGCCAGCAGTGTGTCTAGCGGACAAGAGACCCAGTACTTC. Encoded protein: CASSVSSGQETQYF.